There are many counts of the clone carrying this TCR beta chain. Beta-chain TCR CDR3 regions were amplified from RNA transcripts. First-round RT-PCR employed HTBI primers, with a second-round multiplex PCR after it. MiXCR, run by TCRdb on the multiplex PCR reads, gives a single entry per CDR3 protein. The repertoire includes 200,000 to 250,000 distinct CDR3 sequences, 20% to 25% of them detected once, and approximately 40% sits in the top ten. The CDR3 length is 17 residues. The germline V gene encodes CDR1 SGHRS and CDR2 YFSETQ. V lost 1 base and J lost 2; bases outside the gene matches: 6. The sample originates from a study of Graves' ophthalmopathy and Graves' hyperthyroidism.

The sample taken for sequencing was peripheral blood. This chain uses TRBV5-1 with TRBJ2-6; 7 nucleotides agree with TRBD1. This sequence originates from a woman aged 45-65 years with Graves' ophthalmopathy. The CDR3 loop reads CASSLFPTGAGANVLTF. The DNA of the CDR3 is TGCGCCAGCAGCTTGTTTCCCACAGGGGCTGGGGCCAACGTCCTGACTTTC.